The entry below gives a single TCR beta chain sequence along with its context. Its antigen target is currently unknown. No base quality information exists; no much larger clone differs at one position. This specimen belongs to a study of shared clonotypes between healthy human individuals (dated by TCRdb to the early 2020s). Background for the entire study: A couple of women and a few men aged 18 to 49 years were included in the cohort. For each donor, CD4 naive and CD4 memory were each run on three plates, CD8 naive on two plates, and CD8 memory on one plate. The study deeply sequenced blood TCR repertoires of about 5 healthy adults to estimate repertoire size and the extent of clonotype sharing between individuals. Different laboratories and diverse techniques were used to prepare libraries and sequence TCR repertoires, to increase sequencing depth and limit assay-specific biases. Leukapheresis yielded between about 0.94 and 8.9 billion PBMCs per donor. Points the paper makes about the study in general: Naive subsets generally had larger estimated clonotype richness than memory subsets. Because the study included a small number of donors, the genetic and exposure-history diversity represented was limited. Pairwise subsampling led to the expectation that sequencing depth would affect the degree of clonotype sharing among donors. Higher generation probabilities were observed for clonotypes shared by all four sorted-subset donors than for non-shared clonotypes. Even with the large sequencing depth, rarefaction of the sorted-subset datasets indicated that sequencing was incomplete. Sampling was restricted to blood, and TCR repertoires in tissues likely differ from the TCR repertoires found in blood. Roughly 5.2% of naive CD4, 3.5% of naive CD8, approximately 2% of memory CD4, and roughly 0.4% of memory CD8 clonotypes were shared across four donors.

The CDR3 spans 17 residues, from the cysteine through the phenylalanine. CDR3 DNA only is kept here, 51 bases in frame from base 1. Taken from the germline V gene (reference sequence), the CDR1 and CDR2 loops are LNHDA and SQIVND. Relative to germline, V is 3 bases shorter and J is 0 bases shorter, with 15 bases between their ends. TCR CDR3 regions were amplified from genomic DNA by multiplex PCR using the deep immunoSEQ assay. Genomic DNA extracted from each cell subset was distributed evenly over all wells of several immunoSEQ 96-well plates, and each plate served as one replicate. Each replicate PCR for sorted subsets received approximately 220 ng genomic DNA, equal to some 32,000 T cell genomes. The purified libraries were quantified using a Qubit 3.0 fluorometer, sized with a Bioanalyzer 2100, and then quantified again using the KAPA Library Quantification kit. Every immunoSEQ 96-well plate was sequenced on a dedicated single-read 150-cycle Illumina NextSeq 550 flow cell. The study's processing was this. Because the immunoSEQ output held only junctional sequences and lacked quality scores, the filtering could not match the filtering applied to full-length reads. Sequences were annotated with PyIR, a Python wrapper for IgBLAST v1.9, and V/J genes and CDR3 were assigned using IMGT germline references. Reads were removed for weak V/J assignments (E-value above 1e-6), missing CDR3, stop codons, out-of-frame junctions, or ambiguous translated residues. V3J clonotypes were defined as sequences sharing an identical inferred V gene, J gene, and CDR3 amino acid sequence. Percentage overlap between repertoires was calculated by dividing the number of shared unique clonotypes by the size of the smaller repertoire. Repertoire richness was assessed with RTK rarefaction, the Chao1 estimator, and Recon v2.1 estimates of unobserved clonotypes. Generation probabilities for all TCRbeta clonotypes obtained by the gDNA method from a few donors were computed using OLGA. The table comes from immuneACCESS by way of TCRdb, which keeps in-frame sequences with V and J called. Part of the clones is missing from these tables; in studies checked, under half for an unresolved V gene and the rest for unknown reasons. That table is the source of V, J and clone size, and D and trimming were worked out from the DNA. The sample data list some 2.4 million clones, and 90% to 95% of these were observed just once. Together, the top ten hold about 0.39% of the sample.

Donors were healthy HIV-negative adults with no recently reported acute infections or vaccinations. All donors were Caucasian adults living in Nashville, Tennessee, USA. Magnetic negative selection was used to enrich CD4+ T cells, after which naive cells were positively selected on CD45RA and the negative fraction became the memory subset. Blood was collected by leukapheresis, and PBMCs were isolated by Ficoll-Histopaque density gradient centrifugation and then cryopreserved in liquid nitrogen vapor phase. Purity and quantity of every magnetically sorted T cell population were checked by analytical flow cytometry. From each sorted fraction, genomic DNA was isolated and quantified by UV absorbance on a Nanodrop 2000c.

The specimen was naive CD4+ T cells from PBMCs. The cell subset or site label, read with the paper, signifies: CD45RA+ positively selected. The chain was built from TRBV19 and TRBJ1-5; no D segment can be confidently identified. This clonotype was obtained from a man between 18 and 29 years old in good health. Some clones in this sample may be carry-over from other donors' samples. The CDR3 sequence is CASSMLSGSASNQPQHF. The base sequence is TGTGCCAGTAGTATGCTGTCAGGATCCGCTAGCAATCAGCCCCAGCATTTT.